The rows below give T cell receptor beta chains drawn from one sample of a study of beta chain features in type 1 diabetes. Assay: immunoSEQ multiplex PCR; the TCRdb copy retains only in-frame clones and omits some. In the table there are fewer than 650,000 clones, about a sixth of which are singletons. The sequencing input was naive CD4+ T cells from blood. The receptors stem from a man aged 18 to 30 in good health. Both conserved end residues are part of each CDR3. The D gene is left open where the match is weak. Clone size is given for some rows only: seen once, a few or many times, or a class if the clone is expanded.

j_call: TRBJ2-7
d_call: .
clone_size: .
v_call: TRBV11-2
cdr3_nt: TGTGCCAGCAGCTTAGGGGATCTCACGGGGATCTACGAGCAGTACTTC
cdr3_aa: CASSLGDLTGIYEQYF

j_call: TRBJ2-2
d_call: .
clone_size: .
v_call: TRBV19
cdr3_nt: TGTGCCAGTGGATACAGGGTGAACACCGGGGAGCTGTTTTTT
cdr3_aa: CASGYRVNTGELFF

j_call: TRBJ1-1
d_call: .
clone_size: .
v_call: TRBV7-2
cdr3_nt: TGTGCCAGCAGCTTAGCCTTGGGCAGGGAGGGGACTGAAGCTTTCTTT
cdr3_aa: CASSLALGREGTEAFF

j_call: TRBJ2-2
d_call: .
clone_size: few
v_call: TRBV4-3
cdr3_nt: TGCGCCAGCAGCCTAAACCGGGACAAGAACACCGGGGAGCTGTTTTTT
cdr3_aa: CASSLNRDKNTGELFF

j_call: TRBJ1-2
d_call: .
clone_size: few
v_call: TRBV7-2
cdr3_nt: TGTGCCAGCAGCTTAGGACCAGGGGTCGTCTATGGCTACACCTTC
cdr3_aa: CASSLGPGVVYGYTF

j_call: TRBJ2-7
d_call: .
clone_size: .
v_call: TRBV7-2
cdr3_nt: TGTGCCAGCAGCTTATGGCTCCCGTCCGCCGAGCAGTACTTC
cdr3_aa: CASSLWLPSAEQYF

j_call: TRBJ1-2
d_call: .
clone_size: .
v_call: TRBV6-6
cdr3_nt: TGTGCCAGCAGTTCCGACAGAAACTATGGCTACACCTTC
cdr3_aa: CASSSDRNYGYTF

j_call: TRBJ2-7
d_call: TRBD2
clone_size: few
v_call: TRBV28
cdr3_nt: TGTGCCAGCAGGCCCAGTCAGGGAGGGACCTACGAGCAGTACTTC
cdr3_aa: CASRPSQGGTYEQYF

j_call: TRBJ1-3
d_call: .
clone_size: .
v_call: TRBV6-5
cdr3_nt: TGTGCCAGCACAATCCCGGGGGACTCTGGAAACACCATATATTTT
cdr3_aa: CASTIPGDSGNTIYF

j_call: TRBJ2-3
d_call: .
clone_size: .
v_call: TRBV5-1
cdr3_nt: TGCGCCAGCAGCTTTTGGGGATCAGATACGCAGTATTTT
cdr3_aa: CASSFWGSDTQYF

j_call: TRBJ1-3
d_call: TRBD1
clone_size: few
v_call: TRBV7-9
cdr3_nt: TGTGCCAGCAGCTTAGCGCCGGGACAGGACTTAAACACCATATATTTT
cdr3_aa: CASSLAPGQDLNTIYF

j_call: TRBJ2-1
d_call: .
clone_size: .
v_call: TRBV5-4
cdr3_nt: TGTGCCAGCAGCCTAGGACAGTCCTACAATGAGCAGTTCTTC
cdr3_aa: CASSLGQSYNEQFF

j_call: TRBJ2-1
d_call: .
clone_size: few
v_call: TRBV4-3
cdr3_nt: TGCGCCAGCAGCCAAGGGTCCCGGTACAACAATGAGCAGTTCTTC
cdr3_aa: CASSQGSRYNNEQFF

j_call: TRBJ2-7
d_call: .
clone_size: .
v_call: TRBV5-1
cdr3_nt: TGCGCCAGCACAGTCGGGCCGCGGCAGGGTCCCTACGAGCAGTACTTC
cdr3_aa: CASTVGPRQGPYEQYF

j_call: TRBJ1-1
d_call: TRBD1
clone_size: .
v_call: TRBV7-9
cdr3_nt: TGTGCCAGCAGCTCAGGGACAGGGTTCGGCACTGAAGCTTTCTTT
cdr3_aa: CASSSGTGFGTEAFF

j_call: TRBJ2-3
d_call: .
clone_size: few
v_call: TRBV4-1
cdr3_nt: TGCGCCAGCAGCCAAGGAAGGACGAGAAAGGTTACAGATACGCAGTATTTT
cdr3_aa: CASSQGRTRKVTDTQYF

j_call: TRBJ1-5
d_call: .
clone_size: few
v_call: TRBV18
cdr3_nt: TGTGCCAGCTCACCTTCGATACAGGAGCCCCAGCATTTT
cdr3_aa: CASSPSIQEPQHF

j_call: TRBJ2-3
d_call: .
clone_size: once
v_call: TRBV9
cdr3_nt: TGTGCCAGCAGCGGAGGCATAGCCAAAAGCACAGATACGCAGTATTTT
cdr3_aa: CASSGGIAKSTDTQYF

j_call: TRBJ2-7
d_call: TRBD1
clone_size: once
v_call: TRBV6-1
cdr3_nt: TGTGCCAGCAGTCGGGACAGGGGCCCGTCCTACGAGCAGTACTTC
cdr3_aa: CASSRDRGPSYEQYF

j_call: TRBJ2-7
d_call: TRBD1
clone_size: few
v_call: TRBV7-9
cdr3_nt: TGTGCCAGCAGCCCTCGGGACAGGGTCTACGAGCAGTACTTC
cdr3_aa: CASSPRDRVYEQYF

j_call: TRBJ2-1
d_call: .
clone_size: .
v_call: TRBV12-5
cdr3_nt: TGTGCTAGTGGTTTGGTACAGAAGGGGCCGAGCTCCTACAATGAGCAGTTCTTC
cdr3_aa: CASGLVQKGPSSYNEQFF

j_call: TRBJ1-1
d_call: .
clone_size: few
v_call: TRBV28
cdr3_nt: TGTGCCAGCAAATTACAGGGAGTTGTTAGCACTGAAGCTTTCTTT
cdr3_aa: CASKLQGVVSTEAFF

j_call: TRBJ1-1
d_call: .
clone_size: few
v_call: TRBV5-4
cdr3_nt: TGTGCCAGCAGCTTGGACTCCGTTAATGAAGCTTTCTTT
cdr3_aa: CASSLDSVNEAFF

j_call: TRBJ2-1
d_call: TRBD2
clone_size: few
v_call: TRBV30
cdr3_nt: TGTGCCTGGAGTGGCGGCGGGGGGGAGTTCTTC
cdr3_aa: CAWSGGGGEFF

j_call: TRBJ1-1
d_call: .
clone_size: few
v_call: TRBV7-8
cdr3_nt: TGTGCCAGCAGCTCCAGGGTAAACACTGAAGCTTTCTTT
cdr3_aa: CASSSRVNTEAFF

j_call: TRBJ2-4
d_call: .
clone_size: .
v_call: TRBV25-1
cdr3_nt: TGTGCCAGCAATCGGGACAATAACATTCAGTACTTC
cdr3_aa: CASNRDNNIQYF

j_call: TRBJ1-2
d_call: .
clone_size: .
v_call: TRBV28
cdr3_nt: TGTGCCAGCAGGATCGGAGACTATGGCTACACCTTC
cdr3_aa: CASRIGDYGYTF

j_call: TRBJ2-5
d_call: .
clone_size: .
v_call: TRBV2
cdr3_nt: TGTGCCAGCAGTGAACAACCCCTATCCGGGTTGACCCAGTACTTC
cdr3_aa: CASSEQPLSGLTQYF

j_call: TRBJ1-2
d_call: .
clone_size: few
v_call: TRBV5-1
cdr3_nt: TGCGCCAGCAGCTCCCGGGACGGCTATGGCTACACCTTC
cdr3_aa: CASSSRDGYGYTF

j_call: TRBJ1-1
d_call: .
clone_size: few
v_call: TRBV30
cdr3_nt: TGTGCCTGGAAAACCACTTTACAGGGAGAAGCTTTCTTT
cdr3_aa: CAWKTTLQGEAFF

j_call: TRBJ2-3
d_call: .
clone_size: few
v_call: TRBV28
cdr3_nt: TGTGCCAGCAGTTCTACTAGCACAGATACGCAGTATTTT
cdr3_aa: CASSSTSTDTQYF

j_call: TRBJ2-7
d_call: .
clone_size: few
v_call: TRBV11-2
cdr3_nt: TGTGCCAGCAGCTTCTCAGGGACCATTATCCCCTCCGAGCAGTACTTC
cdr3_aa: CASSFSGTIIPSEQYF

j_call: TRBJ1-2
d_call: .
clone_size: .
v_call: TRBV30
cdr3_nt: TGTGCCTGGATGAGGGAATATACTAACTATGGCTACACCTTC
cdr3_aa: CAWMREYTNYGYTF

j_call: TRBJ2-7
d_call: .
clone_size: few
v_call: TRBV28
cdr3_nt: TGTGCCAGCAGACCCCCCCGGCAGGGAGGCTACGAGCAGTACTTC
cdr3_aa: CASRPPRQGGYEQYF

j_call: TRBJ2-1
d_call: .
clone_size: few
v_call: TRBV15
cdr3_nt: TGTGCCACCAGCACCCAAAAGGAAGGCAATGAGCAGTTCTTC
cdr3_aa: CATSTQKEGNEQFF

j_call: TRBJ2-6
d_call: .
clone_size: .
v_call: TRBV7-9
cdr3_nt: TGTGCCAGCAGCTTAGCACGGACCTCTGGGGCCAACGTCCTGACTTTC
cdr3_aa: CASSLARTSGANVLTF

j_call: TRBJ1-1
d_call: .
clone_size: few
v_call: TRBV18
cdr3_nt: TGTGCCAGCTCACAGGGTTTTTTGAAGGTTGAAGCTTTCTTT
cdr3_aa: CASSQGFLKVEAFF

j_call: TRBJ2-7
d_call: .
clone_size: .
v_call: TRBV14
cdr3_nt: TGTGCCAGCAGCCAAGGAGAACTATACGAGCAGTACTTC
cdr3_aa: CASSQGELYEQYF

j_call: TRBJ2-3
d_call: TRBD1
clone_size: .
v_call: TRBV4-1
cdr3_nt: TGCGCCAGCAGCCAAGGAGGGACAGGGACAGATACGCAGTATTTT
cdr3_aa: CASSQGGTGTDTQYF

j_call: TRBJ2-3
d_call: .
clone_size: few
v_call: TRBV4-3
cdr3_nt: TGCGCCAGCAGCCCCGGGACAGATACGCAGTATTTT
cdr3_aa: CASSPGTDTQYF

j_call: TRBJ2-5
d_call: .
clone_size: few
v_call: TRBV10-3
cdr3_nt: TGTGCCATCAGTGCCGCAGGGAAAGAGACCCAGTACTTC
cdr3_aa: CAISAAGKETQYF

j_call: TRBJ1-2
d_call: .
clone_size: .
v_call: TRBV9
cdr3_nt: TGTGCCAGCAGCGCAAACCCCGCGGGGGGCTACACCTTC
cdr3_aa: CASSANPAGGYTF